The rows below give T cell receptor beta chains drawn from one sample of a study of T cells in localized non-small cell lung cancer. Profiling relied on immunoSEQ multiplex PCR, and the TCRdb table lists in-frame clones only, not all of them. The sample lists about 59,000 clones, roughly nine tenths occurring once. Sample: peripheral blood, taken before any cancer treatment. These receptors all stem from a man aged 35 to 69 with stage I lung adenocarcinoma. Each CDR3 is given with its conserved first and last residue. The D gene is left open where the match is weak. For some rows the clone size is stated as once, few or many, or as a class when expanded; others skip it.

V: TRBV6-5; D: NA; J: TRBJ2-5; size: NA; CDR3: CASTGWGTQYF; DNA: TGTGCCAGTACCGGATGGGGGACCCAGTACTTC
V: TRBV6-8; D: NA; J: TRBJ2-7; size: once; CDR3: CDPLGTHEQYF; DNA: TGTGACCCTCTGGGGACCCACGAGCAGTACTTC
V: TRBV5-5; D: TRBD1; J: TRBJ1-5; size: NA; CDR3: CASSSTGGLFQPQHF; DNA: TGTGCCAGCAGCTCTACAGGGGGCTTGTTTCAGCCCCAGCATTTT
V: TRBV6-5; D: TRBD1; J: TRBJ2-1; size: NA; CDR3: CASSYSRTGENNEQFF; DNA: TGTGCCAGCAGTTACTCGCGGACAGGGGAGAACAATGAGCAGTTCTTC
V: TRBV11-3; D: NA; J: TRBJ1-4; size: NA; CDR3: CASSLEGSWGKPNEKLFF; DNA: TGTGCCAGCAGCTTAGAGGGCAGCTGGGGGAAGCCGAATGAAAAACTGTTTTTT
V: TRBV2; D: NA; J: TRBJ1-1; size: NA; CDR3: CASSPLLYTEAFF; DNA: TGTGCCAGCAGTCCGCTCCTCTACACTGAAGCTTTCTTT
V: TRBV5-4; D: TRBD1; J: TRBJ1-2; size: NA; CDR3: CASSTTTGRGYGYTF; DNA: TGTGCCAGCAGCACCACGACAGGGCGGGGATATGGCTACACCTTC
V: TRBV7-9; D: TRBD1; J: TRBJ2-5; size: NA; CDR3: CASSSAPTGVQETQYF; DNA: TGTGCCAGCAGCTCCGCGCCGACAGGGGTCCAAGAGACCCAGTACTTC
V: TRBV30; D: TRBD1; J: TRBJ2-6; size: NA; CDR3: CAWSLGQAGANVLTF; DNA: TGTGCCTGGAGTTTAGGACAGGCTGGGGCCAACGTCCTGACTTTC
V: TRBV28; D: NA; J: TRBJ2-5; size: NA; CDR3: CASSLLGTQYF; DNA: TGTGCCAGCAGTTTACTTGGGACCCAGTACTTC
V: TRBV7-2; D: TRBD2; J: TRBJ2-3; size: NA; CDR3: CASPLGLVPQDTQYF; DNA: TGTGCCAGTCCCCTGGGACTAGTTCCGCAAGATACGCAGTATTTT
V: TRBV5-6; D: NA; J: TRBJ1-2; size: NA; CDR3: CASSFAGSVEGSYGYTF; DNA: TGTGCCAGCAGCTTTGCGGGTTCGGTAGAGGGGAGCTATGGCTACACCTTC
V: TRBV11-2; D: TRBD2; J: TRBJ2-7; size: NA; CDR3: CASSYRWREVREQYF; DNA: TGTGCCAGCAGCTACCGATGGCGGGAGGTGAGGGAGCAGTACTTC
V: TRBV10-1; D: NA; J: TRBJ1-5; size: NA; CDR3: CANQTASHQPQHF; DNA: TGCGCCAACCAAACAGCCTCCCATCAGCCCCAGCATTTT
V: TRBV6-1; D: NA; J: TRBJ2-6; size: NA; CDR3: CASSVDSSGANVLTF; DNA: TGTGCCAGCAGTGTTGACAGCTCTGGGGCCAACGTCCTGACTTTC
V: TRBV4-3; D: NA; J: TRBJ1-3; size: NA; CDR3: CASSQGGGNTIYF; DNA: TGCGCCAGCAGCCAGGGCGGAGGAAACACCATATATTTT
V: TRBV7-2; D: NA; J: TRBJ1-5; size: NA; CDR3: CASSFGARNQPQHF; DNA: TGTGCCAGCAGCTTTGGGGCCCGAAATCAGCCCCAGCATTTT
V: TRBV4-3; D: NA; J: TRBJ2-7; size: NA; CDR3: CASSQMDFGSEQYF; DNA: TGCGCCAGCAGCCAGATGGACTTCGGGTCAGAGCAGTACTTC
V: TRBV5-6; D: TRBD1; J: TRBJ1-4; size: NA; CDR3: CASSSDRGLGEKLFF; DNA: TGTGCCAGCAGCAGCGACAGGGGATTAGGAGAAAAACTGTTTTTT
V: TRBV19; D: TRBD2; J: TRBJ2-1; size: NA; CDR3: CASSLRLAPNNEQFF; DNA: TGTGCCAGTAGCCTGAGACTAGCGCCCAACAATGAGCAGTTCTTC
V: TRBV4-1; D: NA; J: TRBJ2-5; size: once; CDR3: CASSPRDGETQYF; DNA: TGCGCCAGCAGCCCCCGGGACGGGGAGACCCAGTACTTC
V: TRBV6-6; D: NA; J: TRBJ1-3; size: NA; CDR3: CASSSSLGNTIYF; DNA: TGTGCCAGCAGTTCTAGCCTCGGAAACACCATATATTTT
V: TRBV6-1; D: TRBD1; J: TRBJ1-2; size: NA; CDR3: CASGRTGGVGYTF; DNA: TGTGCCAGCGGGAGGACAGGAGGTGTCGGCTACACCTTC
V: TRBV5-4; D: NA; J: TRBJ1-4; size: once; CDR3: CASSFGTPSTNEKLFF; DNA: TGTGCCAGCAGCTTCGGGACACCCTCGACTAATGAAAAACTGTTTTTT
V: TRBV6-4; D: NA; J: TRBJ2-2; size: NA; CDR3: CASRRTNTGELFF; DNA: TGTGCCAGCAGGAGGACGAACACCGGGGAGCTGTTTTTT
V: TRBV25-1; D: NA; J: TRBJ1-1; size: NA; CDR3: CASRGVGIWGTEAFF; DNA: TGTGCCAGCAGGGGGGTTGGGATCTGGGGCACTGAAGCTTTCTTT